The 3 T cell receptor beta chains given below trace back to one sample, sequenced in a study of blood T cell repertoires in COVID-19. Generated by immunoSEQ multiplex PCR, the TCRdb table keeps only in-frame clones and is missing some. The sample lists approximately 240,000 clones; 80% to 85% were seen once. The source material was peripheral blood. These receptor sequences come from a woman aged 55 to 70 with acute or convalescent COVID-19.

The rearrangement joins TRBV7-2 to TRBJ2-1; 7 bases match TRBD2. This CDR3 contains 17 residues. Germline V CDR1 and CDR2: SGHTA, FQGNSA. V was clipped by 2 bases and J by 0 bases; unmatched bases: 7. The CDR3 bases are TGTGCCAGCAGCTTAAGAAGCGGGGCCAACTCCTACAATGAGCAGTTCTTC. Protein product: CASSLRSGANSYNEQFF.

The rearrangement links TRBV5-4 to TRBJ2-1; D not certain. V was pared by 2 bases and J by 6 bases, with 3 bases between. The germline V gene has CDR1 SGHNT and CDR2 YYREEE (reference sequence). The CDR3 is 11 amino acids. The CDR3 DNA sequence: TGTGCCAGCAGCTTCAGCAATGAGCAGTTCTTC. This translates into CASSFSNEQFF.

The chain carries TRBV18 and TRBJ1-6; 8 bases are shared with TRBD1. After removal of 2 bases from V and 8 bases from J, the junction contained 5 bases not matched to a gene. Germline V CDR1 and CDR2: KGHSH, LQKENI. The CDR3 spans 15 residues. The CDR3 spells CASSPSGTGYSPLHF. CDR3 nucleotides: TGTGCCAGCTCACCATCCGGGACAGGATATTCACCCCTCCACTTT.